This TCR beta chain was identified during a study of cytomegalovirus exposure and HLA in healthy donors. In the PCR, 60 Vbeta and 13 Jbeta primers were used. Clones were sequenced by immunoSEQ multiplex PCR, and TCRdb holds only the in-frame ones, with some missing. This sample has 250,000 or so clones, with about 81% found just once. V lost 10 bases and J lost 5, with 17 bases in between. Germline loops: CDR1 SEHNR, CDR2 FQNEAQ (reference sequence). The CDR3 has 13 amino acids. The sequencing sample was made of PBMCs. The chain carries TRBV7-9 and TRBJ2-5, with D perhaps TRBD2 (6 bases). The sequence was obtained from a woman aged 55-69 years in good health and CMV-seropositive. CDR3 sequence reads: CAIRPGGTETQYF. In DNA form, the CDR3 reads TGTGCCATCCGCCCCGGGGGTACTGAGACCCAGTACTTC.